Reported below is one T cell receptor (beta chain). Antigen specificity is unknown. The germline CDR1 and CDR2 sequences are MDHEN and SYDVKM. This CDR3 has 15 residues. With 2 bases removed from V and 2 bases from J, the gap between germline ends came to 12 bases. The data are from a study of cytomegalovirus exposure and HLA in healthy donors. Study overall: According to later analysis, the same platform produced the approximately 130 validation and 666 first-cohort repertoires.

General study results and limits: The classifier reportedly diagnosed cytomegalovirus status with high sensitivity and specificity. The study designated 150 or so TCR beta chains cytomegalovirus-associated.

TCRdb's copy holds only in-frame clones and misses some; the assay was immunoSEQ multiplex PCR. There are about 110,000 clones in the sample; about 88% occur only once, and more than 2% lies in the top ten. The sequence came from a young woman in good health and CMV-seronegative. Sequencing was carried out using PBMCs. The J gene is TRBJ1-2, the V gene TRBV28; TRBD1 might be the D (5 bases). The CDR3 region is CASSLGTGPNYGYTF. The CDR3 DNA sequence: TGTGCCAGCAGTTTAGGTACAGGCCCGAACTATGGCTACACCTTC.